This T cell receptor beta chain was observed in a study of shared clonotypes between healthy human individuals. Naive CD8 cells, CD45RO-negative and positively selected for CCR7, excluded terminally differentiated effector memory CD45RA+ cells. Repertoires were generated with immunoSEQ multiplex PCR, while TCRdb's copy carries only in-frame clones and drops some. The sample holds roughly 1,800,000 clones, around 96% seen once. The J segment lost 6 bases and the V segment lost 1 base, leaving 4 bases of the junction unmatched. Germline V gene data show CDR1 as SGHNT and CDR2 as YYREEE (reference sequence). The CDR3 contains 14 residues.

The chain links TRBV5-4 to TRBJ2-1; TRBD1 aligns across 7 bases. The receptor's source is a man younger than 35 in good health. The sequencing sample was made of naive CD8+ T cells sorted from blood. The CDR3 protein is CASSLMGQINEQFF. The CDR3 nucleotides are TGTGCCAGCAGCTTGATGGGACAGATCAATGAGCAGTTCTTC.